Below, one T cell receptor beta chain is given with its context. Antigen unknown. There were likely unrecorded immune exposures, though donors were nominally healthy when sampled. PCR primers comprised 60 Vbeta and 13 Jbeta primers. The table came from immunoSEQ multiplex PCR; TCRdb's copy has only in-frame clones and leaves some out. Here the sample spans about 60,000 clones, approximately 63% being singletons. The data originate from a study of cytomegalovirus exposure and HLA in healthy donors. The study, taken as a whole, reports: Reports showed the classifier diagnosing cytomegalovirus status with high specificity and sensitivity. Associated with cytomegalovirus, according to the listing, were 170 or so TCR beta chains.

V was pared by 2 bases and J by 5 bases, with 6 bases between. The CDR3 is 11 residues long. Germline V gives CDR1 DFQATT, CDR2 SNEGSKA (reference sequence). The sequence came from a woman in her sixties or seventies in good health and CMV-seropositive. Source material: PBMCs. The gene calls are TRBV20-1 and TRBJ2-5; no definite D call. CDR3 bases: TGCAGTGCTAGAACGCAGGAGACCCAGTACTTC. It translates to CSARTQETQYF.